The present T cell receptor beta chain was sequenced within a study of Ad26.COV2.S vaccination and SARS-CoV-2 variants (dated by TCRdb to about 2021). Concerning the study at large: Vaccine-arm donors came from COV1001, a multicentre, randomized, double-blind, placebo-controlled phase I-IIa trial of Ad26.COV2.S in healthy adults. Ad26.COV2.S was given intramuscularly at 5x10^10 or 1x10^11 viral particles, as a single shot or as two shots 56 days apart. Throughout the experiments and outcome assessment, investigators stayed blinded to trial group allocation. The TCR-sequenced set comprised around 30 samples: some 20 Ad26.COV2.S vaccine recipients, 5 placebo recipients and 8 SARS-CoV-2 convalescent individuals. Trial participants were randomized into five groups of five, in which low-dose or high-dose Ad26.COV2.S was given once or twice, or placebo was given on both occasions. Sequencing of the TCRbeta repertoire served to evaluate the specificity and breadth of SARS-CoV-2-reactive T cell receptors following Ad26.COV2.S vaccination. The research as a whole found: Ad26.COV2.S recipients had higher spike-specific TCR breadth than placebo recipients (P = 0.0014). The authors noted that total T cell responses may have been underestimated by the TCR breadth and depth analyses. After vaccination, spike-specific CD8+ and CD4+ T cell responses were reported to show substantial breadth. Comparing responses between vaccine doses or regimens was not something the study was powered to do. Vaccine and placebo recipients had similar non-spike TCR breadth, a finding consistent with the vaccine containing only spike.

CDR1 and CDR2 were assigned from the germline V gene as MDHEN and SYDVKM. From the cysteine up to the phenylalanine, the CDR3 has a length of 14 residues. Only the CDR3 DNA stays, 42 bases, in frame from base 1. Ends trimmed: V by 6 bases, J by 6 bases; bases unmatched to a gene: 8. The immunoSEQ Assay was used to sequence TCRbeta CDR3 regions. After extraction, genomic DNA underwent amplification by bias-controlled multiplex PCR, followed by high-throughput sequencing. Concerning the study's data processing: To quantify the absolute abundance of every unique TCRbeta CDR3 region, sequences were collapsed and filtered. T cell fraction was estimated by normalizing TCRbeta template counts to usable DNA, with usable DNA measured through amplification of reference genes found in all nucleated cells. Repertoire TCRs were annotated as SARS-CoV-2-specific by exact matching of V gene, CDR3 amino acid sequence and J gene to a known reactive TCR set. MIRA supplied the reference SARS-CoV-2 TCR set, which was filtered for enrichment in COVID-19-positive ImmuneCODE repertoires so that public or cross-reactive TCRs were removed. Using the MIRA antigens, annotated TCRs were further analysed by specific ORF or by position within an ORF. Breadth was defined as the number of annotated unique rearrangements divided by the total number of unique productive rearrangements, and depth was defined as the summed frequency of the annotated unique rearrangements. TCR breadth was compared between groups using two-sided Wilcoxon rank-sum tests. The source is immuneACCESS, and TCRdb retained only in-frame sequences with V and J called. Part of the clones is not carried over; for the studies checked, unresolved V genes explain less than half of this, and the remainder is unexplained. V and J calls and clone size follow that table, whereas D and trimming were derived from the DNA. The sample yields around 300,000 clones; around 88% were counted once. In total, the top ten clones hold around 11% of the sample.

Taken with the paper, the label for treatment or condition translates to: roughly 18 received Ad26.COV2.S at low or high dose, single or two shots; roughly five received placebo; per-sample allocation not given. Repertoires of vaccine and placebo recipients were sequenced from samples collected on day 63 after the first injection. Between 29 July and 7 August 2020, Cohort 1b enrolled fewer than 30 adults aged 18-55 years at one site in Boston, USA. Ad26.COV2.S was a replication-incompetent adenovirus type 26 vector expressing a prefusion-stabilized SARS-CoV-2 spike protein from the original Wuhan strain. Of note for this clone: Its antigen is still unknown. Base qualities are not at hand, and no much larger clone is one base apart.

The receptor's source is a person aged 18-60 years who received the Ad26.COV2.S COVID-19 vaccine or a placebo. Sequencing used peripheral blood, obtained in a trial of Ad26.COV2.S vaccine versus placebo. The chain was built from TRBV28 and TRBJ1-5, with 7 central nucleotides matching TRBD1. The sequence in DNA is TGTGCCAGCAGCCCCGACAGGGTCAGTCAGCCCCAGCATTTT. This translates into CASSPDRVSQPQHF.